The 26 T cell receptor beta chains below come from one sample, sequenced in a study of control samples from healthy donors and cancer patients. Only in-frame clones appear in the TCRdb table, and some are missing; sequencing was by immunoSEQ multiplex PCR. The sample carries 45,000 to 60,000 clones, 90% to 95% recorded once. Material: PBMCs. These receptors were obtained from a man aged 25-45 years with colorectal cancer.

The J gene is TRBJ2-7, the V gene TRBV5-1, with 7 nucleotides matching TRBD2. Germline CDR1 and CDR2: SGHRS and YFSETQ. J gave up 0 bases and V 0 bases, and 6 bases lay outside the gene matches. This CDR3 is 16 amino acids long. Here the CDR3 DNA reads TGCGCCAGCAGCTTGGTTTTAGGGAGGGGCTCCTACGAGCAGTACTTC. It specifies CASSLVLGRGSYEQYF.

The chain carries TRBV20-1 and TRBJ1-1; D possibly corresponds to TRBD1 (5 bases). The CDR3 contains 11 residues. V was trimmed by 1 base and J by 8 bases, leaving 8 bases between them. Germline CDR1 and CDR2: DFQATT and SNEGSKA (reference sequence). CDR3 DNA: TGCAGTGCTAGAGGGGGCAGGGAAGCTTTCTTT. It yields the protein CSARGGREAFF.

V and J are TRBV11-2 and TRBJ2-7; D might be TRBD1 or TRBD2, each matching 6 bases. Per germline, CDR1 SGHAT and CDR2 FQNNGV. Deletions cut 6 bases from V and 7 bases from J, with 25 bases between. CDR3 length: 16 residues. CDR3 amino acids: CASRISTGLGGGEQYF. CDR3 coding DNA: TGTGCCAGCAGAATAAGTACCGGGCTCGGGGGCGGTGAGCAGTACTTC. Full variable domain (remainder filled in from reference TRBV11-2 and TRBJ2-7): EAGVAQSPRYKIIEKRQSVAFWCNPISGHATLYWYQQILGQGPKLLIQFQNNGVVDDSQLPKDRFSAERLKGVDSTLKIQPAKLEDSAVYLCASRISTGLGGGEQYFGPGTRLTVT.

The chain recombines TRBV27 with TRBJ2-2, with TRBD1 identical over 7 bases. Germline values: CDR1 MNHEY, CDR2 SMNVEV (reference sequence). The V gene end was trimmed by 7 bases and the J gene end by 6 bases; junction bases not matched to a gene: 5. This CDR3 contains 13 residues. The CDR3 sequence: CASKNRGPGELFF. In nucleotides, the CDR3 is TGTGCCAGCAAGAATAGGGGGCCCGGGGAGCTGTTTTTT.

The V call is TRBV24-1, the J call TRBJ2-7; possibly TRBD1 for D (6 bases). Per the germline V gene, CDR1 is KGHDR and CDR2 is SFDVKD. Trimming cost V 7 bases and J 5 bases, with 14 bases left between them. The CDR3 runs to 13 residues. CDR3 bases: TGTGCCACCAGAAAGGGGGAAGAGAACGAGCAGTACGTC. It specifies CATRKGEENEQYV.

DNA of the CDR3: TGTGCCAGCAGTTACTCGAGGGAAAGCGATGGCTACACCTTC. Its translation: CASSYSRESDGYTF. The V gene is TRBV6-2 or TRBV6-3, the J gene TRBJ1-2, with D uncertain. The CDR3 is made up of 14 amino acids. Trimming took off 0 bases at V and 6 bases at J, with 11 bases between the two ends. The germline gives CDR1 MNHEY, CDR2 SVGEGT.

The chain recombines TRBV11-2 with TRBJ2-1; the D is unclear. The CDR3 is 11 residues long. V lost 3 bases to trimming and J lost 8 bases, with 5 bases between them. Germline V gene sequence: CDR1 SGHAT, CDR2 FQNNGV. CDR3 loop: CASSFSDEQFF. The CDR3 DNA follows: TGTGCCAGCAGCTTTAGTGATGAGCAGTTCTTC.

This clone was detected a few times. The V gene is TRBV5-6, the J gene TRBJ1-6; the D gene is possibly TRBD1 (6 bases). Germline assignment: CDR1 SGHDT and CDR2 YYEEEE. V was shortened by 2 bases and J by 7 bases, with 13 bases between the two germline ends. The CDR3 sequence is 15 residues long. The CDR3 is CASSLEQGRNSPLHF. CDR3 nucleotides: TGTGCCAGCAGCTTAGAACAGGGTAGGAATTCACCCCTCCACTTT.

This chain joins TRBV3-1 (or the pseudogene TRBV3-2) and TRBJ2-2; D remains unclear. The CDR3 is 13 residues long. CDR1 is LGHDT, CDR2 YNNKEL, per germline (reference sequence). V lost 3 bases, J lost 2 bases, and 4 bases lay in between. CDR3: CASSHLNTGELFF. The CDR3 DNA sequence: TGTGCCAGCAGCCACCTTAACACCGGGGAGCTGTTTTTT.

V and J are TRBV6-5 and TRBJ1-6, with 7 bases aligning to TRBD1. CDR3 length: 15 amino acids. Germline trimming cut 4 bases from V and 9 bases from J; bases unmatched to any gene: 9. Germline-derived CDR1 and CDR2 are MNHEY and SVGAGI. The CDR3 DNA sequence: TGTGCCAGCAGTTCTTCTACAGGGGTGACTTCACCCCTCCACTTT. It specifies CASSSSTGVTSPLHF.

The V and J genes are TRBV6-2 or TRBV6-3 and TRBJ2-7, with D perhaps being TRBD1 or TRBD2 (5 bases each). CDR3 length: 15 amino acids. Deletions cut 5 bases from V and 4 bases from J, with 18 bases between. The V gene's germline CDR1 is MNHEY and CDR2 SVGEGT. CDR3 bases: TGTGCCAGCAGTCCACAGAGGGCAGGGAGATACGAGCAGTACGTC. It specifies CASSPQRAGRYEQYV.

The V gene is TRBV10-2, the J gene TRBJ1-5, with D hard to call. V lost 5 bases and J lost 1, with 9 bases in between. Germline loops: CDR1 WSHSY, CDR2 SAAADI. The CDR3 has 14 residues. The CDR3 DNA sequence: TGCGCCAGCAGTATGGGAGAAAGCAATCAGCCCCAGCATTTT. It yields the protein CASSMGESNQPQHF.

V is TRBV5-6 and J is TRBJ1-1; TRBD1 matches 8 bases. The CDR3 runs 11 residues. Germline CDR1 SGHDT, CDR2 YYEEEE. V shed 0 bases, J shed 11 bases, and the junction held 0 bases outside the gene matches. CDR3 amino acids: CASSLGDRAFF. The CDR3, as DNA: TGTGCCAGCAGCTTGGGGGACAGGGCTTTCTTT.

This clone was picked up a small number of times. The chain combines TRBV5-4 with TRBJ2-5; 7 bases agree with TRBD2. The CDR3 extends over 14 amino acids. The germline V gene encodes CDR1 SGHNT and CDR2 YYREEE (reference sequence). V lost 3 bases and J lost 2; bases outside the gene matches: 4. The CDR3 protein is CASSSWGGQETQYF. CDR3 in DNA: TGTGCCAGCAGCTCGTGGGGGGGGCAAGAGACCCAGTACTTC.

The rearrangement links TRBV25-1 to TRBJ1-1; TRBD1 is a possible D gene (5 bases). Germline CDR1 and CDR2: MGHDK and SYGVNS. The CDR3 totals 15 residues. The V gene lost 5 bases and the J gene lost 2 bases, with 15 bases spanning the gap. The CDR3 protein is CASSPFGRDNTEAFF. DNA for the CDR3: TGTGCCAGCAGTCCTTTCGGGCGGGACAACACTGAAGCTTTCTTT.

The rearrangement links TRBV10-3 to TRBJ2-3; 8 bases map to TRBD2. CDR3 size: 14 residues. V shed 4 bases, J shed 8 bases, and the junction held 8 bases outside the gene matches. Germline V gene lookup returns CDR1 ENHRY and CDR2 SYGVKD. The CDR3 region is CAISAGGARVTQYF. Written as DNA, the CDR3 is TGTGCCATCAGTGCGGGGGGGGCCCGGGTTACGCAGTATTTT.

The V gene is TRBV9, the J gene TRBJ2-7; TRBD1 aligns across 8 bases. CDR1 is SGDLS and CDR2 is YYNGEE in the germline V gene. The CDR3 consists of 15 residues. V lost 3 bases, J lost 4 bases, and 9 bases stayed unmatched. The CDR3 DNA sequence: TGTGCCAGCAGCGAGGGACAGGCCTCAGTGTACGAGCAGTACTTC. Encoded protein: CASSEGQASVYEQYF.

V gene TRBV13 combines with J gene TRBJ2-7; 15 bases fit TRBD2. CDR3 length: 16 residues. Trimming removed 5 bases from V and 6 bases from J; junction bases left unmatched: 8. Germline loops: CDR1 PRHDT, CDR2 FYEKMQ (reference sequence). The CDR3 nucleotides read TGTGCCAGCAGCCACTTTGGACTAGCGGGGGGGAGCGAGCAGTACTTC. This gives the protein CASSHFGLAGGSEQYF.

In its sample, this clone was seen once. The chain recombines TRBV27 with TRBJ1-6; D is unresolved. The CDR3 is 12 amino acids. V lost 3 bases, J lost 9 bases, and 6 bases lay in between. Germline-derived CDR1 and CDR2 are MNHEY and SMNVEV (reference sequence). For the CDR3, the DNA is TGTGCCAGCAGTTTTGATGGTTCACCCCTCCACTTT. It codes for CASSFDGSPLHF.

V usage is TRBV5-6 and J usage is TRBJ2-3; perhaps TRBD1 as D (6 bases). CDR3 length equals 18 residues. Trimming took off 4 bases at V and 1 base at J, with 22 bases between the two ends. Germline V gives CDR1 SGHDT, CDR2 YYEEEE. DNA of the CDR3: TGTGCCAGCAGCCTGATGGGGGAATACAGGGTTGGCACAGATACGCAGTATTTT. Translation gives CASSLMGEYRVGTDTQYF.

The chain is built from TRBV4-2 and TRBJ1-5; D is uncertain. The CDR3 sequence is 13 residues long. V shed 0 bases and J shed 7 bases, with 7 bases lying between them. In germline, CDR1 is LGHNA, CDR2 YNFKEQ. The CDR3 DNA is TGTGCCAGCAGCCAAGATTTTGAGCAGCCCCAGCATTTT. Protein: CASSQDFEQPQHF.

The V gene is TRBV7-6, the J gene TRBJ2-1; TRBD1 might be the D (5 bases). Germline V gene data show CDR1 as SGHVS and CDR2 as FNYEAQ. V gave up 5 bases and J gave up 0 bases, with 11 bases separating them. The CDR3 length is 15 residues. CDR3 DNA: TGTGCCAGCAGCAGAAGACAGCCCTCCTACAATGAGCAGTTCTTC. As protein: CASSRRQPSYNEQFF.

The chain is built from TRBV19 and TRBJ1-2; D perhaps matches TRBD1 (5 bases). CDR3 size: 15 residues. From germline, CDR1 is LNHDA and CDR2 SQIVND (reference sequence). Trimming left V 7 bases short and J 3 bases short, with 18 bases between. The CDR3 region is CASNDLGRRDYGYTF. CDR3 nucleotides: TGTGCCAGTAACGACCTGGGGCGCCGCGACTATGGCTACACCTTC.

J is TRBJ2-1 and V is TRBV9; 11 bases are shared with TRBD2. V lost 3 bases, J lost 4 bases, and 21 bases stayed unmatched. The germline V gene encodes CDR1 SGDLS and CDR2 YYNGEE. The CDR3 covers 21 residues. CDR3 coding DNA: TGTGCCAGCAGCGAGCCCCGGGACAGTGACACTAGCGGGGGCCTTTACAATGAGCAGTTCTTC. Translated: CASSEPRDSDTSGGLYNEQFF.

The chain couples TRBV6-2 or TRBV6-3 to TRBJ2-3; D unclear. V shed 0 bases and J shed 7 bases, with 8 bases lying between them. The CDR3 is made up of 13 amino acids. Germline CDR1 and CDR2: MNHEY and SVGEGT. CDR3 sequence reads: CASSYSNGNTQYF. CDR3 DNA: TGTGCCAGCAGTTACTCCAACGGAAATACGCAGTATTTT.

V and J are TRBV29-1 and TRBJ1-1, with D unclear. Trimming took 4 bases from V and 3 from J, leaving 6 bases between them. CDR1 and CDR2 (germline): SQVTM, ANQGSEA. This CDR3 is built from 11 residues. CDR3 amino acids: CSVGSDTEAFF. The CDR3, as DNA: TGCAGCGTTGGGTCGGACACTGAAGCTTTCTTT.